The rows below give T cell receptor beta chains drawn from one sample of a study of blood T cell repertoires in COVID-19. Sequencing was performed with immunoSEQ multiplex PCR; in TCRdb, only in-frame clones are kept and a portion is missing. The table has 70,000 to 90,000 clones, 80% to 90% seen once. Specimen: peripheral blood. These TCRs come from a woman in her sixties or seventies with acute or convalescent COVID-19. CDR3s include the opening cysteine and the closing phenylalanine or tryptophan. The order of the fields is V gene, D gene, J gene, clone size, CDR3 protein, CDR3 DNA. The D gene is left open where the match is weak. Size values are once, few and many counts, or a class for expanded clones, and some rows have none.

>TRBV5-8|TRBD1|TRBJ1-4|NA
CASSLSGTGFNEKLFF
TGTGCCAGCAGCTTGTCCGGGACAGGCTTTAATGAAAAACTGTTTTTT
>TRBV5-1|TRBD1|TRBJ1-1|NA
CASSARTGKYTEAFF
TGCGCCAGCAGCGCCCGGACAGGGAAATACACTGAAGCTTTCTTT
>TRBV5-1|TRBD1|TRBJ1-4|once
CASSLGGGTNEKLFF
TGCGCCAGCAGCTTGGGAGGGGGCACTAATGAAAAACTGTTTTTT
>TRBV9|NA|TRBJ2-3|NA
CASSPRDLRGDTQYF
TGTGCCAGCAGCCCACGGGACCTTCGGGGGGATACGCAGTATTTT
>TRBV7-9|TRBD2|TRBJ2-2|NA
CAGNLLAGGNTGELFF
TGTGCCGGCAACCTTCTAGCGGGGGGGAACACCGGGGAGCTGTTTTTT
>TRBV13|NA|TRBJ2-1|NA
CASSFQGYNEQFF
TGTGCCAGCAGCTTCCAGGGGTACAATGAGCAGTTCTTC
>TRBV18|TRBD2|TRBJ2-1|NA
CASSPQRLAGSSYNEQFF
TGTGCCAGCTCACCGCAGCGACTAGCGGGGTCTTCATACAATGAGCAGTTCTTC
>TRBV9|TRBD2|TRBJ2-1|once
CASSPYSGASYYNEQFF
TGTGCCAGCAGCCCTTATAGCGGGGCAAGTTACTACAATGAGCAGTTCTTC
>TRBV7-6|TRBD1|TRBJ2-1|NA
CASSLRGQGAILSYNEQFF
TGTGCCAGCAGCTTAAGGGGACAGGGGGCGATTCTTTCCTACAATGAGCAGTTCTTC
>TRBV5-1|TRBD1|TRBJ1-2|few
CASSLTAGQFYGYTF
TGCGCCAGCAGCTTAACTGCGGGACAGTTCTATGGCTACACCTTC
>TRBV19|NA|TRBJ1-5|NA
CASSTYGNRQPQHF
TGTGCCAGTAGTACGTACGGGAATCGTCAGCCCCAGCATTTT
>TRBV11-3|TRBD2|TRBJ2-1|NA
CASSPGMASGYNEQFF
TGTGCCAGCAGCCCAGGCATGGCTAGCGGCTACAATGAGCAGTTCTTC
>TRBV29-1|NA|TRBJ1-1|NA
CSVERNREAFF
TGCAGCGTTGAAAGGAACAGAGAAGCTTTCTTT
>TRBV12-3/TRBV12-4|NA|TRBJ1-1|NA
CASSFNQGAFF
TGTGCCAGCAGTTTTAATCAGGGAGCTTTCTTT
>TRBV9|TRBD2|TRBJ2-1|NA
CASSVEGGYYNEQFF
TGTGCCAGCAGCGTAGAGGGAGGGTACTACAATGAGCAGTTCTTC
>TRBV10-1|TRBD1|TRBJ2-5|many
CASSEGDRIQYF
TGCGCCAGCAGTGAGGGGGACAGGATCCAGTACTTC
>TRBV19|NA|TRBJ1-4|NA
CASSIGGTNEKLFF
TGTGCCAGTAGTATAGGGGGCACTAATGAAAAACTGTTTTTT
>TRBV12-5|TRBD1|TRBJ2-5|NA
CASGATGEEKTQYF
TGTGCTAGTGGGGCGACAGGGGAAGAAAAGACCCAGTACTTC
>TRBV28|NA|TRBJ1-2|NA
CASSPTGVWGYTF
TGTGCCAGCAGTCCAACAGGCGTCTGGGGCTACACCTTC
>TRBV9|TRBD1|TRBJ1-2|NA
CASSVGLNPGTGGNGYTF
TGTGCCAGCAGCGTAGGACTAAACCCCGGGACAGGGGGTAATGGCTACACCTTC
>TRBV24-1|NA|TRBJ2-1|NA
CATSDPQGTFRGDEQFF
TGTGCCACCAGTGATCCCCAGGGAACCTTCAGGGGCGATGAGCAGTTCTTC
>TRBV11-3|NA|TRBJ2-1|NA
CASSLGRVINNEQFF
TGTGCCAGCAGCTTAGGGAGGGTCATAAACAATGAGCAGTTCTTC